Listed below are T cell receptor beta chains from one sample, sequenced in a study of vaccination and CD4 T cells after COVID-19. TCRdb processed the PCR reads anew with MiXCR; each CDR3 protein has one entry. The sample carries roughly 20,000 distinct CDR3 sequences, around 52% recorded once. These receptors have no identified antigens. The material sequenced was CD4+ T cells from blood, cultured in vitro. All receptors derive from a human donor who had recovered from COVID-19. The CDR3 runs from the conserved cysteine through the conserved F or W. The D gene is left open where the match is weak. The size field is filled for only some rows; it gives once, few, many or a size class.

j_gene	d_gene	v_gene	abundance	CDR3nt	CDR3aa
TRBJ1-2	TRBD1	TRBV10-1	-	TGCGCCAGCAGTGAAGGGACAGGGCGAAATAACTATGGCTACACCTTC	CASSEGTGRNNYGYTF
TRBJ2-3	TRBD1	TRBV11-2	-	TGTGCCAGCAGCACAAGGACAGGCCGCACAGATACGCAGTATTTT	CASSTRTGRTDTQYF
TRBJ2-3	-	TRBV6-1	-	TGTGCCAGCACTCGGGCTAGCCAAAGTGCAGATACGCAGTATTTT	CASTRASQSADTQYF
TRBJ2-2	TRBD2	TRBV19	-	TGTGCCAGTAGACCAAAGACTAGCGGGAGGACCGGGGAGCTGTTTTTT	CASRPKTSGRTGELFF
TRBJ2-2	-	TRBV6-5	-	TGTGCCAGCAGTTACTCGAGGGCGGGGGCTAACACCGGGGAGCTGTTTTTT	CASSYSRAGANTGELFF
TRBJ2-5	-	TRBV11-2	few	TGTGCCAGCAGCTTAACTAGGACAGACAAAGAGACCCAGTACTTC	CASSLTRTDKETQYF
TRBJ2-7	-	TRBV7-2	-	TGTGCCAGCAGCTTAGTAGGGGTAGCTGGTCCCTACGAGCAGTACTTC	CASSLVGVAGPYEQYF
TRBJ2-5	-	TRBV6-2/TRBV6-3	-	TGTGCCAGCAGTTACCACCCAGCTCCTCAGACCCAGTACTTC	CASSYHPAPQTQYF
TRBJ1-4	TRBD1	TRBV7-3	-	TGTGCCAGCAGCCCGGGACAGGGAGAAAAACTGTTTTTT	CASSPGQGEKLFF
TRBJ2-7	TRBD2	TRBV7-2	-	TGTGCCAGCAGCCCTCAGACTAGCGGGAGCCTTTACGAGCAGTACTTC	CASSPQTSGSLYEQYF
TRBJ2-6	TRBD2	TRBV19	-	TGTGCCAGTAGGACCTCGGGGGGTGGTGGGGCCAACGTCCTGACTTTC	CASRTSGGGGANVLTF
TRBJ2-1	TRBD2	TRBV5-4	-	TGTGCCAGCAGCTTGTCCGCTAGCGGGGCCTACAATGAGCAGTTCTTC	CASSLSASGAYNEQFF
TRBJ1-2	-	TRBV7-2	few	TGTGCCAGCAGCTTACACAGCCCGTATGGCTACACCTTC	CASSLHSPYGYTF
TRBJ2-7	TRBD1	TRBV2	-	TGTGCCAGCGGACGGACAGGGAGCTCCTACGAGCAGTACTTC	CASGRTGSSYEQYF
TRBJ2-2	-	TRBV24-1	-	TGTGCCACCAGTGATTTTGCGAAAACCGGGGAGCTGTTTTTT	CATSDFAKTGELFF
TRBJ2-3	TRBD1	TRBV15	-	TGTGCCACTAACCGGGACAGGGGTGCAGATACGCAGTATTTT	CATNRDRGADTQYF
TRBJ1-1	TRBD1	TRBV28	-	TGTGCCAGCAGGACATTTTCAGGGGGAACTGAAGCTTTCTTT	CASRTFSGGTEAFF
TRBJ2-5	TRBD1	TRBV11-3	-	TGTGCCAGCAGCTTAGGTGGGACAGGGGGAGAGACCCAGTACTTC	CASSLGGTGGETQYF
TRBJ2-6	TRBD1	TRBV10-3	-	TGTGCCATCAGTGTGACAGGGGGCGCGTCTGGGGCCAACGTCCTGACTTTC	CAISVTGGASGANVLTF
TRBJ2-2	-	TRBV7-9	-	TGTGCCAGCACGGGGGCCGCGAACACCGGGGAGCTGTTTTTT	CASTGAANTGELFF